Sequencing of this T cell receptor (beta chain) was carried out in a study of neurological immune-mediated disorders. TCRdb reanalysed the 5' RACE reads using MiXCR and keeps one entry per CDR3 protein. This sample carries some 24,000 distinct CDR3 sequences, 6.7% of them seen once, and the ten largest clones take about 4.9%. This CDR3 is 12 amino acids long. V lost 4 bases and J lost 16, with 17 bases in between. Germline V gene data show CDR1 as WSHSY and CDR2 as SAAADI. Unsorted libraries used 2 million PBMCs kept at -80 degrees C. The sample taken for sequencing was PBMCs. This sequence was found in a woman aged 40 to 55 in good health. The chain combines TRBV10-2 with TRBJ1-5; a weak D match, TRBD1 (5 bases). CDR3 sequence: CASSGSGRPAHF. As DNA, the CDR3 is TGCGCCAGCAGTGGGTCGGGACGGCCAGCTCATTTT.